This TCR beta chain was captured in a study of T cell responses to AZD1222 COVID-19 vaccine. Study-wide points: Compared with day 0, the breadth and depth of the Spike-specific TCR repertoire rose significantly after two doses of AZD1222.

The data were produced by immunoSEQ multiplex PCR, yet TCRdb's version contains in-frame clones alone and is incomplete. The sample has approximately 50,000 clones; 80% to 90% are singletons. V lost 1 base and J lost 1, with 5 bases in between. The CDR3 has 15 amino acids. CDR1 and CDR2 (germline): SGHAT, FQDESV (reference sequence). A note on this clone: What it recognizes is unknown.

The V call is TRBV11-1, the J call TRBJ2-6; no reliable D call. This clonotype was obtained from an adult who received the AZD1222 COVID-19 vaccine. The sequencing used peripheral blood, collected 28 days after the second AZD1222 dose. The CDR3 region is CASSLGLSGANVLTF. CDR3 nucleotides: TGTGCCAGCAGCTTAGGATTGTCTGGGGCCAACGTCCTGACTTTC.